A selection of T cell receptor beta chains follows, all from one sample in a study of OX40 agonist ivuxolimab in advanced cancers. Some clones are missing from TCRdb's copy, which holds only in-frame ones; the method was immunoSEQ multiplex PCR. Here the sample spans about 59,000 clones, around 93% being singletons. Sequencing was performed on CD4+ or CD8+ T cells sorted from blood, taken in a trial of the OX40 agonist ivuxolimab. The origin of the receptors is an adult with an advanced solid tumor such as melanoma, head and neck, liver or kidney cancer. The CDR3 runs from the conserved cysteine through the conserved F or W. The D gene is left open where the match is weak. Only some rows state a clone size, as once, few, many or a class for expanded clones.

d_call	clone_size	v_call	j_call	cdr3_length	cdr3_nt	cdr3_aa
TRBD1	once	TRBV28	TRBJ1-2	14	TGTGCCAGCACCCAGACAGGGACTAACTATGGCTACACCTTC	CASTQTGTNYGYTF
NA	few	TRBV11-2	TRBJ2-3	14	TGTGCCAGCAGCCCGGGAACCCACACAGATACGCAGTATTTT	CASSPGTHTDTQYF
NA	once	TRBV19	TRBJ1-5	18	TGTGCCAGTAGTACATACTACCTCCTGGGCCCCCTAAATCAGCCCCAGCATTTT	CASSTYYLLGPLNQPQHF
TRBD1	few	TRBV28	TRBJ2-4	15	TGTGCCAGCACTACCGACAGGGAGGCCAAAAACATTCAGTACTTC	CASTTDREAKNIQYF
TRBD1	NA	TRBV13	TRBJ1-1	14	TGTGCCAGCAGCCCCCGACAGGGGGCAAGGGTAGCTTTCTTT	CASSPRQGARVAFF
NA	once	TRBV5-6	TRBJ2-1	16	TGTGCCAGCAGCCGCGGACCGGGCCGCTCCTACAATGAGCAGTTCTTC	CASSRGPGRSYNEQFF
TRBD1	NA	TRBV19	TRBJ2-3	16	TGTGCCAGTAGTATGTTAGGGCAGGGGGCATTAGATACGCAGTATTTT	CASSMLGQGALDTQYF
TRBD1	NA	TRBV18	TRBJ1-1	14	TGTGCCAGCTTAGGACAGGGCGGTTACACTGAAGCTTTCTTT	CASLGQGGYTEAFF
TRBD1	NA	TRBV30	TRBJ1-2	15	TGTGCCTGGAGTGTTGGACAGGGGGTCCCCTATGGCTACACCTTC	CAWSVGQGVPYGYTF
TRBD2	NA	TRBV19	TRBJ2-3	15	TGTGCCAGTACCGCAAGCGGGAGTGACACAGATACGCAGTATTTT	CASTASGSDTDTQYF
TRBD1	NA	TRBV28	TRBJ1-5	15	TGTGCCAGCAGACCCGGGACAGGGTCCAATCAGCCCCAGCATTTT	CASRPGTGSNQPQHF